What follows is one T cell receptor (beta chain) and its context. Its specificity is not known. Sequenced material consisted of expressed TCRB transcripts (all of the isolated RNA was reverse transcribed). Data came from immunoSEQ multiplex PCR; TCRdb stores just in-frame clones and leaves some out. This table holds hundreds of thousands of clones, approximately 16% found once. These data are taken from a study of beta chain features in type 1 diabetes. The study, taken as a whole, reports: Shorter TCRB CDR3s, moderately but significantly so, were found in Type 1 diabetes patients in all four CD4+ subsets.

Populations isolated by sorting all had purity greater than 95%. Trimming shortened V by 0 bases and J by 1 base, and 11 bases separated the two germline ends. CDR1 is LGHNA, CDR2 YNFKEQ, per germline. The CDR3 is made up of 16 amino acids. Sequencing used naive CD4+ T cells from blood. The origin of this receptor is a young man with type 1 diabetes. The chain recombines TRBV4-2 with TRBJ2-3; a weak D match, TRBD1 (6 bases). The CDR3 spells CASSQDLQGGTDTQYF. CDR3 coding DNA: TGTGCCAGCAGCCAAGACTTACAGGGAGGCACAGATACGCAGTATTTT.